This TCR beta chain was sequenced during a study of OX40 agonist ivuxolimab in advanced cancers. This clone was recorded only once. The data were produced by immunoSEQ multiplex PCR, yet TCRdb's version contains in-frame clones alone and is incomplete. The sample lists 68,000 or so clones; around nine tenths were seen once. Germline CDR1 SGHNT, CDR2 YYREEE (reference sequence). The CDR3 has 15 residues. The V end lost 4 bases, the J end lost 0 bases, and 11 bases lay between the germline ends. The sample in question was CD4+ or CD8+ T cells sorted from blood, obtained in a trial of the OX40 agonist ivuxolimab. The receptor was isolated from an adult with an advanced solid tumor such as melanoma, head and neck, liver or kidney cancer. This chain links TRBV5-4 with TRBJ2-1; unclear D gene. The CDR3 DNA reads as TGTGCCAGCAGCGTTGACTGGGGCTCCTACAATGAGCAGTTCTTC. Translating gives CASSVDWGSYNEQFF.